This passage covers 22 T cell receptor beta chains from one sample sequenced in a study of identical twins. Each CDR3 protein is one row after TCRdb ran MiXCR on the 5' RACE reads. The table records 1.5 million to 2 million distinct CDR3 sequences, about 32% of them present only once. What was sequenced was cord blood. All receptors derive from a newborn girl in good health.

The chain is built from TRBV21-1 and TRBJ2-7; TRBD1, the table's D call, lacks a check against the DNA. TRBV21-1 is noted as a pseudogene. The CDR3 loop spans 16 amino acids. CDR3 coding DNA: TGTGCCAGCAGCAACCAGGGACAGGAGCACTTTTACGAGCAGTACTTC. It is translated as CASSNQGQEHFYEQYF.

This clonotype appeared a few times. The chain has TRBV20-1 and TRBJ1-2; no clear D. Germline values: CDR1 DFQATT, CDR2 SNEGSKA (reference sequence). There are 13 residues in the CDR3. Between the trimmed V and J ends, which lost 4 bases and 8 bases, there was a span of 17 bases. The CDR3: CSAIRGTDYGYTF. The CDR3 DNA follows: TGCAGTGCTATTCGAGGAACGGATTACGGCTACACCTTC.

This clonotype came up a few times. The DNA of the CDR3 is TGCAGTGCTAGCCAAGTCAGGGCCCCGGAGAGGGAAAAACTGTTTTTT. This translates into CSASQVRAPEREKLFF. The rearrangement uses TRBV20-1 and TRBJ1-4; maybe TRBD1 (5 bases). Looked up from germline, CDR1 is DFQATT and CDR2 is SNEGSKA (reference sequence). This CDR3 has 16 residues. V dropped 3 bases and J dropped 8 bases, with 22 bases sitting between them.

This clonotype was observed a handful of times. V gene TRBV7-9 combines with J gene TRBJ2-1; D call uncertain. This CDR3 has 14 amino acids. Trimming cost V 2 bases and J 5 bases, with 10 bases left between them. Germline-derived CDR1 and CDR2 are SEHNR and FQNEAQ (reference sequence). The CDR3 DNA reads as TGTGCCAGCAGCTTACCGGTTGGAAACAATGAGCAGTTCTTC. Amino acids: CASSLPVGNNEQFF. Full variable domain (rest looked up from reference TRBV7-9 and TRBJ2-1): DTGVSQNPRHKITKRGQNVTFRCDPISEHNRLYWYRQTLGQGPEFLTYFQNEAQLEKSRLLSDRFSAERPKGSFSTLEIQRTEQGDSAMYLCASSLPVGNNEQFFGPGTRLTVL.

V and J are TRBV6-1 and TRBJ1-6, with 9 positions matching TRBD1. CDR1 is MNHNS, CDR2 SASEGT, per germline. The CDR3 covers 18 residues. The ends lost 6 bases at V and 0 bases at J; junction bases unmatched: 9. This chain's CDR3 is CASSRTGQGSSYNSPLHF. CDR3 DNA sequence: TGTGCCAGCAGCCGCACCGGACAGGGGAGCTCCTATAATTCACCCCTCCACTTT.

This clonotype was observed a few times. The CDR3 here is CSASTGGYSNQPQHF. The CDR3 DNA reads as TGCAGTGCTAGTACAGGGGGCTATAGCAATCAGCCCCAGCATTTT. The chain recombines TRBV20-1 with TRBJ1-5; TRBD1 aligns across 9 bases. The CDR3 runs 15 residues. V lost 3 bases, J lost 0 bases, and 3 bases stayed unmatched. Germline-derived CDR1 and CDR2 are DFQATT and SNEGSKA (reference sequence).

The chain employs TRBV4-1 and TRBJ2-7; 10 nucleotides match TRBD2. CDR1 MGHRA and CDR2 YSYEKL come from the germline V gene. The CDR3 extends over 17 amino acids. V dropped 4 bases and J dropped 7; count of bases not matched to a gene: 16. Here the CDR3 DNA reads TGCGCCAGCAGCCTAAGAGAGGGGACTAGCGCTTACAATGAGCAGTACTTC. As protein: CASSLREGTSAYNEQYF.

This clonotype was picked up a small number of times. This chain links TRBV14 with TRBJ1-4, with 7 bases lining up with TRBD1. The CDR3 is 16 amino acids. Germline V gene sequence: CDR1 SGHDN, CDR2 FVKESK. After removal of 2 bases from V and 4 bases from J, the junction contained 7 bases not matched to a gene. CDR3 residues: CASSQLTGAFNEKLFF. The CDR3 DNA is TGTGCCAGCAGCCAACTTACAGGGGCCTTTAATGAAAAACTGTTTTTT.

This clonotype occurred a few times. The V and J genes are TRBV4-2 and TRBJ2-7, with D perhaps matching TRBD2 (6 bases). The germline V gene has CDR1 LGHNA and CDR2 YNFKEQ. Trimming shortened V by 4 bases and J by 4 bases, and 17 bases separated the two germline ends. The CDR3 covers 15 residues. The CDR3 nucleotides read TGTGCCAGCAGCCCATCTGTGGCGGAGGGGTACGAGCAGTACTTC. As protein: CASSPSVAEGYEQYF.

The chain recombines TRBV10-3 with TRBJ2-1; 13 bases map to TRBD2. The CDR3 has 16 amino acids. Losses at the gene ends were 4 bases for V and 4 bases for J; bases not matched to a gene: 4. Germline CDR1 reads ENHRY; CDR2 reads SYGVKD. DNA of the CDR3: TGTGCCATCAGTGGGACTAGCGGGGGAAAGTACAATGAGCAGTTCTTC. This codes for CAISGTSGGKYNEQFF.

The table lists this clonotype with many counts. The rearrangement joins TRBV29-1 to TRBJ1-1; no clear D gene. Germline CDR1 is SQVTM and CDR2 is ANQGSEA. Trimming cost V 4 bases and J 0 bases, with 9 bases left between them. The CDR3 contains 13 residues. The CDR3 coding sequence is TGCAGCGTTGCTGGGCTTATGAACACTGAAGCTTTCTTT. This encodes CSVAGLMNTEAFF.

CDR3 nucleotides: TGTGCCAGCAGCTCTCAGGGGGGCATGAACACTGAAGCTTTCTTT. This encodes CASSSQGGMNTEAFF. The chain couples TRBV7-2 to TRBJ1-1; 7 bases agree with TRBD1. Germline trimming cut 4 bases from V and 0 bases from J; bases unmatched to any gene: 5. CDR1 is SGHTA, CDR2 FQGNSA, per germline. The CDR3 extends over 15 amino acids.

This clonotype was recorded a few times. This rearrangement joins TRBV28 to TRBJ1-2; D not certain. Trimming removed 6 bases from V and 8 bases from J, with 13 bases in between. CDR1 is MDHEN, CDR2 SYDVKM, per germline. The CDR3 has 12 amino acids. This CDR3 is CASSPPERGYTF. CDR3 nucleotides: TGTGCCAGCAGCCCCCCGGAAAGGGGCTACACCTTC.

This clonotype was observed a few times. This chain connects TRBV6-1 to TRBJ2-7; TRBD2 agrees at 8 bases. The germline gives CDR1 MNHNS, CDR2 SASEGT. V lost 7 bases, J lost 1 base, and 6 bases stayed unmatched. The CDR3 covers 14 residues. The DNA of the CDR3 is TGTGCCAGCAATCGCGGGGGGCTTTCCTACGAGCAGTACTTC. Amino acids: CASNRGGLSYEQYF.

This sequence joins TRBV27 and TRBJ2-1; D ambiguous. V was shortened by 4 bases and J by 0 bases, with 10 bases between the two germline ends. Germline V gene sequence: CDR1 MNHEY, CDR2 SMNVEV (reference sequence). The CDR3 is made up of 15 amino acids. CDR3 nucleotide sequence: TGTGCCAGCAGTTCCTCGTTTAACTCCTACAATGAGCAGTTCTTC. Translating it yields CASSSSFNSYNEQFF.

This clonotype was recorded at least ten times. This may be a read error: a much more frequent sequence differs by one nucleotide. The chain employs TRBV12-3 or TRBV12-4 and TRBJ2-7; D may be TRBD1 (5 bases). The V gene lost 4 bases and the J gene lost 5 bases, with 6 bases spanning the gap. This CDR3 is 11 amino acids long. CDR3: CASSSGHEQYF. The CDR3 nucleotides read TGTGCCAGCAGTTCAGGGCACGAGCAGTACTTC.

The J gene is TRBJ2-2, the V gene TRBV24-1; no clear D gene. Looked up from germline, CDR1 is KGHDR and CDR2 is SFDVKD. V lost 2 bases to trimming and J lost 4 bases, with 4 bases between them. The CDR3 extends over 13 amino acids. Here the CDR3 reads CATSDSRTGELFF. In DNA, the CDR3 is TGTGCCACCAGTGATTCCCGCACCGGGGAGCTGTTTTTT.

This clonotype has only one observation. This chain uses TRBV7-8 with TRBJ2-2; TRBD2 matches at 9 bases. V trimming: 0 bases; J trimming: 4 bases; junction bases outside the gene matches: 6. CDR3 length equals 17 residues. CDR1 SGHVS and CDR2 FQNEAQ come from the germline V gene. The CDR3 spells CASSLAQLAGSTGELFF. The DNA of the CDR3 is TGTGCCAGCAGCTTAGCGCAACTAGCGGGTAGCACCGGGGAGCTGTTTTTT.

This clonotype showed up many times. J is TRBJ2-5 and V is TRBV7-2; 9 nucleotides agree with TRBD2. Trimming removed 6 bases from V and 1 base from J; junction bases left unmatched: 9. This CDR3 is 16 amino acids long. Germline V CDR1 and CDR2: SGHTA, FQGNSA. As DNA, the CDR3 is TGTGCCAGCAGTTTGGGACTAGCTGGGTCCCAAGAGACCCAGTACTTC. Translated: CASSLGLAGSQETQYF.

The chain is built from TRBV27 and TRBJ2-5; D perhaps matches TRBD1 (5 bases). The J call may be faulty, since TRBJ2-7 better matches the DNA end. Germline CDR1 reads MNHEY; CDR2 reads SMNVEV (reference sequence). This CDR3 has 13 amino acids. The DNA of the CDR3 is TGTGCCAGCAGAGTCCAGGGAAGCCACGAGCAGTACTTC. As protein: CASRVQGSHEQYF.

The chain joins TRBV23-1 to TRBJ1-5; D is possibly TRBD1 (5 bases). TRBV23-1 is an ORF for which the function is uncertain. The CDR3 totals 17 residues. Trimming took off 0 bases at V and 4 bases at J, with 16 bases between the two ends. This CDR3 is CASSQSYLDSQNQPQHF. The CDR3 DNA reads TGCGCCAGCAGTCAATCATATTTAGACAGTCAGAATCAGCCCCAGCATTTT.

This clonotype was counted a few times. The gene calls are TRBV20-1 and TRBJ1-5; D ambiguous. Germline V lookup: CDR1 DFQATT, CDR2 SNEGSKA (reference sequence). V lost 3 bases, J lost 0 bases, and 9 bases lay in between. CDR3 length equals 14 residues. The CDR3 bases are TGCAGTGCTAGGGTCCATTATAGCAATCAGCCCCAGCATTTT. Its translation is CSARVHYSNQPQHF.